This T cell receptor beta chain was observed in a study of T cell responses to AZD1222 COVID-19 vaccine. The CDR3 loop spans 15 amino acids. CDR1 and CDR2 from the germline V gene are SSHAT and FNYEAQ (reference sequence). TCRdb's copy holds only in-frame clones and misses some; the assay was immunoSEQ multiplex PCR. The data show 100,000 to 120,000 clones, about 88% seen once. Comments on this clone: Mismatch with germline at one junction end may stem from a read error.

The source is an adult in good health. This sample comprised peripheral blood, obtained on day 0 of AZD1222 vaccination. The chain carries TRBV7-7 and TRBJ2-1; 14 nucleotides match TRBD2. CDR3 residues: CASSLGTSGSNEQFF. CDR3 nucleotides: TGTGCTAGCAGCTTAGGGACTAGCGGGAGCAATGAGCAGTTCTTC.